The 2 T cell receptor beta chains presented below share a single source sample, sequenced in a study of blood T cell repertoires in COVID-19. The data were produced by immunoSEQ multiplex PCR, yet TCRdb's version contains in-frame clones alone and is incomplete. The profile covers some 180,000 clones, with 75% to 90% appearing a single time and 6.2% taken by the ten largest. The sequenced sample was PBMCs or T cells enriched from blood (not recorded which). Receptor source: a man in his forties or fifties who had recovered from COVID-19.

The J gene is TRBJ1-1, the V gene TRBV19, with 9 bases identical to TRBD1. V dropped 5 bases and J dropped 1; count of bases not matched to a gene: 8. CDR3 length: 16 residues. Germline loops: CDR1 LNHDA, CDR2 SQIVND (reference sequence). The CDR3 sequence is CASSLITGGPNTEAFF. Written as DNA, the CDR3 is TGTGCCAGTAGTCTAATTACAGGGGGCCCGAACACTGAAGCTTTCTTT.

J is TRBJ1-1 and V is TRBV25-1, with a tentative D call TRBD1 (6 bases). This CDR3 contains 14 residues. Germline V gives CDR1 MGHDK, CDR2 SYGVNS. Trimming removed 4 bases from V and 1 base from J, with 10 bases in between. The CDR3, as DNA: TGTGCCAGCAGTGCGCTACAGGGGAACACTGAAGCTTTCTTT. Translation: CASSALQGNTEAFF.